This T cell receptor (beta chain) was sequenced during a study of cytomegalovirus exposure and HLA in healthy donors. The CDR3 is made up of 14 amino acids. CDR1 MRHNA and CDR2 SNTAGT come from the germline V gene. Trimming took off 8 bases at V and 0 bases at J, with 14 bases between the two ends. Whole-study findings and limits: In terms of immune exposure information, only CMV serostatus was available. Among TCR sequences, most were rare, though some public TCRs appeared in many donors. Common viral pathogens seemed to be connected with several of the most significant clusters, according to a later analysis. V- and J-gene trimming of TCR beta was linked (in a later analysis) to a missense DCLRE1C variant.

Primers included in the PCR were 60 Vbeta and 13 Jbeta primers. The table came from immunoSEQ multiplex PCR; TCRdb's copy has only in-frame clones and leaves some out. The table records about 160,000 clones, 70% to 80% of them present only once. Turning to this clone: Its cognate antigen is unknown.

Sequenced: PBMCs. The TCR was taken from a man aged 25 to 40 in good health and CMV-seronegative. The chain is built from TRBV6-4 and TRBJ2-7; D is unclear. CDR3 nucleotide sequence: TGTGCCAGCGTTCCCCATCAATTCTCCTACGAGCAGTACTTC. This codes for CASVPHQFSYEQYF.